This T cell receptor (beta chain) is from a study of blood T cell repertoires in COVID-19 (dated by TCRdb to the early 2020s). A note on the overall study: Collaborator samples came from the United States, Italy and Spain and covered acute and convalescent phases of COVID-19. The prospective study material was composed of cDNA or gDNA derived from T cells, B-cell-depleted T cells, or PBMCs. Deeply sampled blood TCRbeta repertoires from subjects exposed to, actively infected with, or recovered from COVID-19 were included in the dataset. The repertoires were released in a freely available public database intended as a resource for research on the immune response to SARS-CoV-2. The samples were drawn from the first 160 participants of the ongoing ImmuneRACE study and from under 1,500 subjects provided by 6 global collaborators. Sample metadata almost always included a de-identified subject ID, COVID-19 status, age in years and sex. Where HLA class I and class II types were available, the types were taken from metadata supplied by the sample provider, not from assay-based typing. On the study overall, not on this receptor specifically: The amount of clinical and demographic metadata varied by source and participant and was provided uncurated.

V is trimmed back by 3 bases and J by 3 bases, and the junction contains 5 bases that no gene match accounts for. The CDR3 covers 16 residues, taking in both the cysteine and the phenylalanine. Just CDR3 DNA is preserved here, 48 bases in frame from base 1. CDR1 and CDR2 (KGHSH, LQKENI) derive from the germline V gene. TCRbeta CDR3 regions were amplified from genomic DNA by means of the immunoSEQ Assay, a bias-controlled multiplex PCR. The authors' analysis ran thus. Nucleated cell counts per sample were estimated from amplification of reference gene primers within the assay. To quantify the absolute abundance of each unique TCRbeta CDR3 rearrangement, sequence reads were collapsed and filtered. Productive Simpson clonality was computed per sample as the square root of Simpson's diversity index over productive rearrangements. This immuneACCESS table, as held by TCRdb, lists in-frame sequences with V and J called but not all clones. Of the missing ones, under half trace to an unresolved V gene in checked studies; the others have no known cause. The V and J calls and clone size are taken from that table; D and trimming were inferred from the DNA. This sample is represented by some 240,000 clones; 80% to 95% of them were singletons. The leading ten clones occupy around 0.85% of the sample.

At one collaborating source in Seattle, patients were enrolled during active infection and were followed longitudinally through the course of disease. Each collaborating institution followed its own protocols to collect whole blood in K2EDTA tubes. For TCRbeta analysis, collaborators shipped samples in one of three forms: frozen whole blood, isolated PBMCs, or DNA extracted from either of those sample types. Concerning this clone: Its binding antigen is unknown. Per-nucleotide qualities are absent, and no much larger clonotype sits a single base away.

Sequences were obtained from peripheral blood. The sequence is built from TRBV18 and TRBJ2-2; 9 central bases correspond to TRBD1. The TCR originated in a man in his 60s with COVID-19, enrolled during active disease. The DNA sequence reads TGTGCCAGCTCACCGGTGGGACAGGGAGACACCGGGGAGCTGTTTTTT. It translates to CASSPVGQGDTGELFF. Where the CDR3 stops, the reference TRBV18 and TRBJ2-2 genes take over; the full variable domain is NAGVMQNPRHLVRRRGQEARLRCSPMKGHSHVYWYRQLPEEGLKFMVYLQKENIIDESGMPKERFSAEFPKEGPSILRIQQVVRGDSAAYFCASSPVGQGDTGELFFGEGSRLTVL.